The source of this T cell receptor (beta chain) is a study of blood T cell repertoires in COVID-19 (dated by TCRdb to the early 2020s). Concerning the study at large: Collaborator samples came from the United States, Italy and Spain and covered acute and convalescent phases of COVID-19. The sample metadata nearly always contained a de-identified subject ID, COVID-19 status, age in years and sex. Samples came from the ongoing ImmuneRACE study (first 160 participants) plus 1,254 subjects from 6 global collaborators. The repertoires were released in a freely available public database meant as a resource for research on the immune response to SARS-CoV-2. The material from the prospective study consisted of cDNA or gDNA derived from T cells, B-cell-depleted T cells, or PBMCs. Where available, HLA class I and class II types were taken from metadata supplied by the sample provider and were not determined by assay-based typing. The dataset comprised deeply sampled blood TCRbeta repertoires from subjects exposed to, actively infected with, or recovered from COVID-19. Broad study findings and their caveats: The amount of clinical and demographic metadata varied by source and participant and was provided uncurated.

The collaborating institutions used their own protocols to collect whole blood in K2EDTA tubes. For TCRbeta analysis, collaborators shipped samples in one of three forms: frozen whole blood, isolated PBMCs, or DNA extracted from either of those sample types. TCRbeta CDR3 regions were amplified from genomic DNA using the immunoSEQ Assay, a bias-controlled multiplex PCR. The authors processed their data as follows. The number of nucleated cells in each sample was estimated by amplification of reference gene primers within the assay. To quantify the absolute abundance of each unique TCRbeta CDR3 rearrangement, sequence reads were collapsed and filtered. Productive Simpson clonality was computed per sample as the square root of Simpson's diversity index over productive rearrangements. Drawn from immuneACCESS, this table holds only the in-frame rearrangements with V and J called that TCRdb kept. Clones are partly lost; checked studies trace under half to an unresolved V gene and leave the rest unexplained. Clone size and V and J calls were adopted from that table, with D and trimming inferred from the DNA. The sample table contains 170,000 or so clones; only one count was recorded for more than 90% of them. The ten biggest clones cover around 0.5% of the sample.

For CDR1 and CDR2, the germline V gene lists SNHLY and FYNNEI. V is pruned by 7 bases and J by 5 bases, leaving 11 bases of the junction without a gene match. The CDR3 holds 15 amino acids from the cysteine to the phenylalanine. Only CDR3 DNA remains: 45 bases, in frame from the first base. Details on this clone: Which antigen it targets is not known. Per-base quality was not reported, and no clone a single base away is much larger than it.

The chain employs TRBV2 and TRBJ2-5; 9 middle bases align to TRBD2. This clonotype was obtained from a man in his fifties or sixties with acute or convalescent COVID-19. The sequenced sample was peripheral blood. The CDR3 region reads CASIRPGLALETQYF. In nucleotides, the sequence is TGTGCCAGCATCCGACCGGGACTAGCACTCGAGACCCAGTACTTC.